This entry concerns a single T cell receptor beta chain. Its antigen remains undetermined. Base quality data are lacking; no much larger clone is found one base away. The data stem from a study of radiotherapy plus CTLA-4 blockade in lung cancer (dated by TCRdb to 2017 to 2018). In terms of the full investigation: Objective responses occurred in approximately 19% of enrolled patients, and 31% achieved disease control. Findings and caveats that apply to the study as a whole: The strongest predictors of response were reported to be early dynamic shifts in blood T cell clones along with a rise in serum interferon-beta following radiation. After treatment with radiotherapy and ipilimumab, TCR clones that came from tumors expanded in the peripheral blood.

Receptor libraries were prepared by the immunoSEQ multiplex PCR assay. TCRdb obtained this table from immuneACCESS and retained in-frame rearrangements with V and J assigned. These tables miss some clones; where compared with another copy, unresolved V genes account for less than half of the shortfall, and the remainder is unexplained. Recorded for this sample are around 55,000 clones; around 80% of them occurred a single time. The biggest ten clones account for 5% to 7.5% of the sample. Measured from the cysteine to the phenylalanine, the CDR3 is 12 residues long. Left in the record is the CDR3 DNA by itself, 36 bases read in frame from the first base. The germline V gene specifies SGHVS as CDR1 and FNYEAQ as CDR2. The V end loses 9 bases and the J end loses 1 base, and a stretch of 10 bases separates them. In this study, focal radiation therapy paired with CTLA-4 blockade (ipilimumab) was tested in patients who had chemo-refractory metastatic non-small-cell lung cancer.

The clonotype was recovered from a human donor with non-small cell lung cancer whose response to radiotherapy plus ipilimumab could not be evaluated. The chain is assembled from TRBV7-6 and TRBJ2-7; TRBD1 could be the D gene, as 5 bases match. The input for sequencing was peripheral blood, taken from a patient treated with radiotherapy plus ipilimumab. The nucleotide sequence is TGTGCCAGGGGGCCCCCTTCCTACGAGCAGTACTTC. Its coded protein is CARGPPSYEQYF.